This TCR beta chain was identified in a study of OX40 agonist ivuxolimab in advanced cancers. In the study overall: Patients received ivuxolimab, an intravenous treatment, every 2 weeks at 0.01 to 10 mg/kg. Patients undergoing dose escalation presented with hepatocellular carcinoma, melanoma, renal cell or head and neck cancer.

The CDR3 is 16 residues long. Germline assignment: CDR1 SGHTA and CDR2 FQGNSA. The V gene end was trimmed by 4 bases and the J gene end by 0 bases; junction bases not matched to a gene: 8. This clone has ten or more counts. What it binds is unknown. Here immunoSEQ multiplex PCR was the method, and the copy in TCRdb shows in-frame clones only, minus some. The profile covers 60,000 to 80,000 clones, with roughly 82% appearing a single time and around 1.5% taken by the ten largest. Findings and caveats of the study: Specificity for antigen went undetermined in the expanded peripheral T cells. Part of the nonresponder group also had normalized T-cell clonal expansion that was low.

This TCR derives from an adult with an advanced solid tumor such as melanoma, head and neck, liver or kidney cancer. The chain links TRBV7-2 to TRBJ2-7; 8 bases align to TRBD1. Sequencing was performed on CD4+ or CD8+ T cells sorted from blood, taken in a trial of the OX40 agonist ivuxolimab. CDR3 sequence: CASSSWTGPSSYEQYF. CDR3 DNA sequence: TGTGCCAGCAGCTCCTGGACAGGGCCGAGCTCCTACGAGCAGTACTTC.